This T cell receptor (beta chain) was sequenced for a study of regulatory T cells. Study-wide findings and caveats: Hydrophobic residues at CDR3 positions 6 and 7 were enriched in conventional CD4+ T cells of CD3G-deficient patients.

CDR3 length: 13 residues. Looked up from germline, CDR1 is SGHAT and CDR2 is FQNNGV. V was clipped by 1 base and J by 7 bases, with 8 bases between them. All CD3G-deficient patients showed autoimmunity, more severe in two. The primer mix had 52 TRBV and 13 TRBJ primers. Generated by immunoSEQ multiplex PCR, the TCRdb table keeps only in-frame clones and is missing some. The profile shows almost 30,000 clones, 80% to 95% of them singletons. Details on this clone: Its antigen remains unidentified.

The V and J genes are TRBV11-2 and TRBJ1-5, with D uncertain. Sequenced sample: conventional CD4+ T cells sorted from blood. The clonotype comes from a person aged 18 to 35 with CD3G deficiency. The CDR3 DNA follows: TGTGCCAGCAGCTTAGGGTTAGGGCAGCCCCAGCATTTT. Residues: CASSLGLGQPQHF.